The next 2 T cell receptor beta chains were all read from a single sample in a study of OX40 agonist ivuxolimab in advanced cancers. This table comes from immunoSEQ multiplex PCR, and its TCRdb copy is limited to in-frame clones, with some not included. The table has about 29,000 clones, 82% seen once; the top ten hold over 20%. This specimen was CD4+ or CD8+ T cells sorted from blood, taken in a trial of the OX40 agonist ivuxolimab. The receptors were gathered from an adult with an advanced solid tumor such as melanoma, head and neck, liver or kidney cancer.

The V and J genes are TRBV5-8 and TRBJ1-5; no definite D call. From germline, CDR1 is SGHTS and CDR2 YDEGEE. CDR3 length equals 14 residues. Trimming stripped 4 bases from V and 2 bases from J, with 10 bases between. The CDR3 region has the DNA TGTGCCAGCAGCCCACCGCGAGGCAATCAGCCCCAGCATTTT. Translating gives CASSPPRGNQPQHF. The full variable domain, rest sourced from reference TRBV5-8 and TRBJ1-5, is EAGVTQSPTHLIKTRGQQATLRCSPISGHTSVYWYQQALGLGLQFLLWYDEGEERNRGNFPPRFSGRQFPNYSSELNVNALELEDSALYLCASSPPRGNQPQHFGDGTRLSIL.

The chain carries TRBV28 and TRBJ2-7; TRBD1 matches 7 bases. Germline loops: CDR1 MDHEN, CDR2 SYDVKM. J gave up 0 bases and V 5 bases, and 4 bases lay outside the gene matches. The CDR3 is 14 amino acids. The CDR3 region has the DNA TGTGCCAGCAGTACCCGGGACAGCTCCTACGAGCAGTACTTC. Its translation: CASSTRDSSYEQYF.